This record looks at one T cell receptor beta chain sequence and its context. The antigen this receptor binds is unknown. Within one base of it there is no much larger clone, and no base qualities were kept. Cut back by 4 bases and 4 bases, the V and J ends lie 21 bases apart. The CDR3 spans 17 residues, from the cysteine through the phenylalanine. The only DNA kept is the CDR3, 51 bases in frame from the first base. CDR1 and CDR2 are read off the germline V gene as LGHNA and YSLEER. TCRbeta CDR3 regions were amplified from genomic DNA by means of the immunoSEQ Assay, a bias-controlled multiplex PCR. As for how the authors treated the data: Within the assay, amplification of reference gene primers was used to estimate how many nucleated cells each sample contained. Sequence reads were collapsed and filtered to measure the absolute abundance of every unique TCRbeta CDR3 rearrangement. For each sample, productive Simpson clonality was calculated as the square root of Simpson's diversity index across productive rearrangements. Held by TCRdb, this immuneACCESS table contains in-frame sequences only and omits some clones. Under half of the omission traces to an unresolved V gene where checked; the cause of the rest is unknown. The DNA gave D and trimming, while V, J and clone size come from that table. The sample table records about 300,000 clones; about 89% of these occur just once. The top ten hold 5% to 7% of the sample.

Another Seattle source contributed samples from volunteer blood donors who had recovered from COVID-19. Collaborating institutions collected whole blood in K2EDTA tubes following their own protocols. For TCRbeta analysis, collaborators shipped samples in one of three forms: frozen whole blood, isolated PBMCs, or DNA extracted from either of those sample types. This sample was included in a study of blood T cell repertoires in COVID-19 (dated by TCRdb to 2020 to 2022). Context from the whole study: Samples covering the acute and convalescent phases of COVID-19 were provided by collaborators in the United States, Italy and Spain. The material from the prospective study consisted of cDNA or gDNA derived from T cells, B-cell-depleted T cells, or PBMCs. Subjects who had been exposed to COVID-19, were actively infected with it, or had recovered from it provided the deeply sampled blood TCRbeta repertoires that made up the dataset. The repertoires were made available in a free public database intended to serve as a resource for research on the immune response to SARS-CoV-2. Samples were obtained from the ongoing ImmuneRACE study (first 160 participants) and from some 1,200 subjects provided by 6 global collaborators. The sample metadata nearly always contained a de-identified subject ID, COVID-19 status, age in years and sex. Where available, HLA class I and class II types were taken from metadata supplied by the sample provider and were not determined by assay-based typing. On the study overall, not on this receptor specifically: Clinical and demographic metadata were provided uncurated, with the amount varying by source and participant.

The sample consisted of peripheral blood. This sequence was found in a man between 18 and 29 years old who had recovered from COVID-19. The chain employs TRBV4-3 and TRBJ2-3; TRBD1 is perhaps the D gene, given 6 matching bases. The DNA sequence is given as TGCGCCAGCAGCCTGGGGACACCGGGGCTTTGGTCAGATACGCAGTATTTT. Its coded protein is CASSLGTPGLWSDTQYF.